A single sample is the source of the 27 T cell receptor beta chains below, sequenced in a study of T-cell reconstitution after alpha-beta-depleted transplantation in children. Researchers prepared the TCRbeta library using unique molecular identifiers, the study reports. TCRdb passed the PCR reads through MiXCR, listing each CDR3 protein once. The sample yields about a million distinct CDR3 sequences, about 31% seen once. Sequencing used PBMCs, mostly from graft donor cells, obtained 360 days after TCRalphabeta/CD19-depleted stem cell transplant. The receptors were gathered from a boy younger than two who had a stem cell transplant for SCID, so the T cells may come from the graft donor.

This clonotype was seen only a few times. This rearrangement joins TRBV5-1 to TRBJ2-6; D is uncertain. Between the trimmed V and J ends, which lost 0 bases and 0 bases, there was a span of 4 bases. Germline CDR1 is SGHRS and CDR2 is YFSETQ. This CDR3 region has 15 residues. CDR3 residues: CASSLDPSGANVLTF. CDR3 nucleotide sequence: TGCGCCAGCAGCTTGGACCCCTCTGGGGCCAACGTCCTGACTTTC.

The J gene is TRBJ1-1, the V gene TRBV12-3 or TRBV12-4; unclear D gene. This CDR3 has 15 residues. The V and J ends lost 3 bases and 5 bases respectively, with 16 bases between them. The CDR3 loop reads CASSLLNPMRTEAFF. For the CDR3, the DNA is TGTGCCAGCAGTTTGTTAAACCCCATGAGGACTGAAGCTTTCTTT.

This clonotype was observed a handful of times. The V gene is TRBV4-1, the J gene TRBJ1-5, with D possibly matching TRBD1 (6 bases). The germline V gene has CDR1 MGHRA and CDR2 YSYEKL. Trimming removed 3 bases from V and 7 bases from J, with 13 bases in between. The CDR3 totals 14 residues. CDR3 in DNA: TGCGCCAGCAGCCAGGGGGCCCAGGGCCAGCCCCAGCATTTT. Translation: CASSQGAQGQPQHF.

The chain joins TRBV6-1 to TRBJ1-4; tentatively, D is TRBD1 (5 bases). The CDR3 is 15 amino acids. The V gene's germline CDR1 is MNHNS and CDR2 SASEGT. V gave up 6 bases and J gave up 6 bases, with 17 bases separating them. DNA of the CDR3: TGTGCCAGCAGCCGAACCGGGACGCGGGATGAAAAACTGTTTTTT. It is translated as CASSRTGTRDEKLFF.

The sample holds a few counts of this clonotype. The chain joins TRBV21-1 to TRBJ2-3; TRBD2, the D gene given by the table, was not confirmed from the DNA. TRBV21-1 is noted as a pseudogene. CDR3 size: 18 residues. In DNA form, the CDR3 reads TGTGCCAGCAGCAAAAAGGGGACCGGGACTAGCAGCACAGATACGCAGTATTTT. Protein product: CASSKKGTGTSSTDTQYF.

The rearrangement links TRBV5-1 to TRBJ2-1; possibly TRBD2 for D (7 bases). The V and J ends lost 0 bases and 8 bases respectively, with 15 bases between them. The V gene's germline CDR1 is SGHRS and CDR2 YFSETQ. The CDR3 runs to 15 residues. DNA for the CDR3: TGCGCCAGCAGCTTGGAAGGGGGGGCCTTGTATGAGCAGTTCTTC. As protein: CASSLEGGALYEQFF.

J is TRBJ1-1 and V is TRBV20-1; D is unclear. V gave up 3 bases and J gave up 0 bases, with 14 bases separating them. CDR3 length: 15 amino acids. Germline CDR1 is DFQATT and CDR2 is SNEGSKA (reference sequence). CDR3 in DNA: TGCAGTGCTAGTGGTTCGCCGAAGCTGAACACTGAAGCTTTCTTT. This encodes CSASGSPKLNTEAFF.

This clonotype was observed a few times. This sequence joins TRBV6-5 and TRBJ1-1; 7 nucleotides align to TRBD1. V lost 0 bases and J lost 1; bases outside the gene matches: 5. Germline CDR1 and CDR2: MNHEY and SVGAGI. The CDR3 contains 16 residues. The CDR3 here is CASSYSPPGGNTEAFF. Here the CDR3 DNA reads TGTGCCAGCAGTTACTCCCCGCCAGGGGGGAACACTGAAGCTTTCTTT.

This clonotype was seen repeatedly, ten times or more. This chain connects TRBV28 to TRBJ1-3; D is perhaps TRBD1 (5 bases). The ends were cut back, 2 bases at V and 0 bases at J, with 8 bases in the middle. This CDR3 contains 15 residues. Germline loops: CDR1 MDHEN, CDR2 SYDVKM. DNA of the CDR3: TGTGCCAGCAGTTTAGGGGGGAACTCTGGAAACACCATATATTTT. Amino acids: CASSLGGNSGNTIYF.

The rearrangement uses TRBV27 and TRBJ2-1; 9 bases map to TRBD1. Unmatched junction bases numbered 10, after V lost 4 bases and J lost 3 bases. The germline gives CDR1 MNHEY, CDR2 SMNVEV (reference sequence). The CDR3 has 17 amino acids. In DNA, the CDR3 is TGTGCCAGCAGTTCCTTCGCTGGGGACAGGGTCTACAATGAGCAGTTCTTC. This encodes CASSSFAGDRVYNEQFF.

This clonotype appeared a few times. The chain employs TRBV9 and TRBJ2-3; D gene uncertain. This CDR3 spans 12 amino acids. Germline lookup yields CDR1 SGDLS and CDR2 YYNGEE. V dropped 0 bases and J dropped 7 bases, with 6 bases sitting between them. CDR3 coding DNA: TGTGCCAGCAGCGTAGGTTGGAATACGCAGTATTTT. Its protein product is CASSVGWNTQYF.

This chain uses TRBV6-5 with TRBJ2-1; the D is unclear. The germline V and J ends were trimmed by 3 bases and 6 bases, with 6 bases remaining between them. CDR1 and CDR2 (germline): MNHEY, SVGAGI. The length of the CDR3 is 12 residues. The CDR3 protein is CASSYKANEQFF. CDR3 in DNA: TGTGCCAGCAGTTATAAAGCCAATGAGCAGTTCTTC.

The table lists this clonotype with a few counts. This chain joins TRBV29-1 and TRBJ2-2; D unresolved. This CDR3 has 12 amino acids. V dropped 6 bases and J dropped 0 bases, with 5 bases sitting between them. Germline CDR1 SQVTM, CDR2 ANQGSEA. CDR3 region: CSVYSNTGELFF. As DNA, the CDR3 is TGCAGCGTCTACTCGAACACCGGGGAGCTGTTTTTT.

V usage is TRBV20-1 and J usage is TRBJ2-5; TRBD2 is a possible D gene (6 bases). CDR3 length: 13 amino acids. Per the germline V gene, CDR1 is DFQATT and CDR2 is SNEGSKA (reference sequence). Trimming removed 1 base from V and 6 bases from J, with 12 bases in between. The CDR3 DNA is TGCAGTGCTAGAGGGATCGGGGGAAAGACCCAGTACTTC. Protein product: CSARGIGGKTQYF.

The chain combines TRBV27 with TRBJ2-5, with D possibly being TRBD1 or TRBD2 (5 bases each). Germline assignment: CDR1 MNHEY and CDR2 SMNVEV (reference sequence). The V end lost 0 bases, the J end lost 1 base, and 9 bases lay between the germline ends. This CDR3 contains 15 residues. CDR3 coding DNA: TGTGCCAGCAGTTTATCGATGGGGACCCAAGAGACCCAGTACTTC. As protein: CASSLSMGTQETQYF.

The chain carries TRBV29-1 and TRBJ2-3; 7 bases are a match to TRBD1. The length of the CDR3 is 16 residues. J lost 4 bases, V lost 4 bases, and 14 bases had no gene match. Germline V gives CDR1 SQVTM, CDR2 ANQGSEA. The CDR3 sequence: CSVVRGQILVPDTQYF. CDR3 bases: TGCAGCGTTGTAAGGGGACAGATCCTTGTTCCAGATACGCAGTATTTT.

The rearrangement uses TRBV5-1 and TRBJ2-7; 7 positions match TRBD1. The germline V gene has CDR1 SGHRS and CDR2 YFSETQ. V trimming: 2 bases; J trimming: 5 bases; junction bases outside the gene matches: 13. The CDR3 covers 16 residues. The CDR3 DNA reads TGCGCCAGCAGCTTCGGGACAGAAGGTTTCCGGGACGAGCAGTACTTC. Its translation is CASSFGTEGFRDEQYF. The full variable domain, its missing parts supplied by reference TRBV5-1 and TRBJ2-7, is KAGVTQTPRYLIKTRGQQVTLSCSPISGHRSVSWYQQTPGQGLQFLFEYFSETQRNKGNFPGRFSGRQFSNSRSEMNVSTLELGDSALYLCASSFGTEGFRDEQYFGPGTRLTVT.

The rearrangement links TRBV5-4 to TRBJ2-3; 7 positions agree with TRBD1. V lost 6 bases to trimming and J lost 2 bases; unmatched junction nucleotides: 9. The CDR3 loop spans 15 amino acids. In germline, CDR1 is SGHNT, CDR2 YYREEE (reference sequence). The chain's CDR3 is CASTHGTAYTDTQYF. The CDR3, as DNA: TGTGCCAGCACCCACGGGACAGCATACACAGATACGCAGTATTTT.

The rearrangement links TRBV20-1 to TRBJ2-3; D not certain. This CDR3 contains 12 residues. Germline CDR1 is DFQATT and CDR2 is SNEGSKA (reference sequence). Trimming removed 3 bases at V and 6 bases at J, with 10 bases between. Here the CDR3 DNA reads TGCAGTGCTAGGTCCTTCCCGGATACGCAGTATTTT. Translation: CSARSFPDTQYF.

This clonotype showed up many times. The CDR3 nucleotides read TGCAGTGCTAGAGGTCAAACAGAGGAGCAAGAGACCCAGTACTTC. Translated: CSARGQTEEQETQYF. The rearrangement uses TRBV20-1 and TRBJ2-5, with D unresolved. CDR1 is DFQATT and CDR2 is SNEGSKA in the germline V gene (reference sequence). Between the trimmed V and J ends, which lost 1 base and 2 bases, there was a span of 14 bases. This CDR3 is built from 15 residues.

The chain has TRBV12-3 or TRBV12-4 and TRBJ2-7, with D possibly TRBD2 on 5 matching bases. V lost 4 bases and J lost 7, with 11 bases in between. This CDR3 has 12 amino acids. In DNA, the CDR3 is TGTGCCAGCAGTTCGAGGGTTGTAGAGCAGTACTTC. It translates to CASSSRVVEQYF.

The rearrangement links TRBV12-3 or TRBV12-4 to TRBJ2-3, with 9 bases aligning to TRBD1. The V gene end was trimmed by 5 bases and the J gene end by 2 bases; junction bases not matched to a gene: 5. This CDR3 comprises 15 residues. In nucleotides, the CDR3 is TGTGCCAGCAGTCGGGACAGGGCAAACACAGATACGCAGTATTTT. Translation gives CASSRDRANTDTQYF.

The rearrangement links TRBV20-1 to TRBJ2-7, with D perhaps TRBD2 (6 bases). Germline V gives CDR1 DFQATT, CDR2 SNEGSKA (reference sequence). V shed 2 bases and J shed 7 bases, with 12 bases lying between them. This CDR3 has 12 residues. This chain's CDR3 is CSARRGGWEQYF. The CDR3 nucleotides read TGCAGTGCTAGACGGGGAGGCTGGGAGCAGTACTTC.

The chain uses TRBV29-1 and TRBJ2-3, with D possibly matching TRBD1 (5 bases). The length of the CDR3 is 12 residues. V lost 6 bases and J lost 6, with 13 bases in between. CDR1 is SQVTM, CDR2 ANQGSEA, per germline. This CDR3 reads CSVTQGMDTQYF. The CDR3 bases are TGCAGCGTGACCCAGGGTATGGATACGCAGTATTTT.

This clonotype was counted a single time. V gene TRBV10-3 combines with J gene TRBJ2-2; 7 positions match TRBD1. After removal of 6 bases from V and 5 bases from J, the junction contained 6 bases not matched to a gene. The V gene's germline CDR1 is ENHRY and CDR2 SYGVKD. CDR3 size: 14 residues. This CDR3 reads CAIRGDSKTGELFF. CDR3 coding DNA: TGTGCCATCAGGGGGGACAGTAAGACCGGGGAGCTGTTTTTT.

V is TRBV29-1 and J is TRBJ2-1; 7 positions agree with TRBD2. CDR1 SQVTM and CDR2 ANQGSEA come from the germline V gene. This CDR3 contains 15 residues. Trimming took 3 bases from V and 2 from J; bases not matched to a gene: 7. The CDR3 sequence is CSVEGGWRAYNEQFF. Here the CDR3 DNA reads TGCAGCGTTGAGGGGGGGTGGCGGGCCTACAATGAGCAGTTCTTC.

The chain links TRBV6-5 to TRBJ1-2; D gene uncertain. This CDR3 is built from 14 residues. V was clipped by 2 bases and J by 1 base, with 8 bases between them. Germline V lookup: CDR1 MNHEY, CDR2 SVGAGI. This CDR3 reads CASSYDIRNYGYTF. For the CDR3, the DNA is TGTGCCAGCAGTTACGACATACGTAACTATGGCTACACCTTC.